One and the same sample provided the 24 T cell receptor beta chains below, sequenced in a study of T cells after yellow fever vaccination (dated by TCRdb to the late 2010s). Interpreted using the paper, the treatment or condition label stands for: live attenuated yellow fever vaccine strain. Libraries were made using 5' RACE. The sequencing machine was an Illumina NovaSeq 6000. In-frame beta chains were kept once TCRdb had trimmed the public reads at Q25 with fastp and called clones with MiXCR. A single entry per CDR3 protein holds the most common genes and DNA from its merged rows. The sample profile shows about 350,000 distinct CDR3 sequences; around 12% of them were found once. The top ten clonotypes cover 3.2% of the sample. The specimen was CD4+ T cells sorted from PBMCs, collected 15 days after the yellow fever booster vaccination. All receptors derive from a young man who received the YFV17D yellow fever vaccine.

The V call is TRBV5-6, the J call TRBJ2-5, with D unclear. Per the germline V gene, CDR1 is SGHDT and CDR2 is YYEEEE. The CDR3 is made up of 16 amino acids. V lost 0 bases, J lost 4 bases, and 16 bases lay in between. This CDR3 is CASSLGTDPPSETQYF. The CDR3 DNA is TGTGCCAGCAGCTTGGGGACGGATCCGCCCTCAGAGACCCAGTACTTC.

In its sample, this clonotype was seen a few times. The CDR3 DNA is TGTGCCAGCAGGGACCGGGACAGGGTTGCGGACTATGGCTACACCTTC. It codes for CASRDRDRVADYGYTF. This chain connects TRBV6-5 to TRBJ1-2; TRBD1 aligns across 9 bases. Germline trimming cut 6 bases from V and 3 bases from J; bases unmatched to any gene: 11. This CDR3 region has 16 residues. Germline values: CDR1 MNHEY, CDR2 SVGAGI.

The J gene is TRBJ2-1, the V gene TRBV30; possible D gene TRBD2, 5 bases. This CDR3 spans 13 amino acids. The ends were cut back, 0 bases at V and 10 bases at J, with 13 bases in the middle. In germline, CDR1 is GTSNPN, CDR2 SVGIG (reference sequence). CDR3 sequence reads: CAWSVRLRGEQFF. CDR3 DNA: TGTGCCTGGAGTGTAAGGCTACGAGGGGAGCAGTTCTTC.

This chain joins TRBV3-1 and TRBJ1-1, with TRBD1 identical over 9 bases. V was clipped by 4 bases and J by 7 bases; unmatched bases: 10. The CDR3 sequence is 15 residues long. The germline CDR1 and CDR2 sequences are LGHDT and YNNKEL (reference sequence). The CDR3 region is CASSRIRQGVGEAFF. CDR3 sequence (DNA): TGTGCCAGCAGCCGGATCAGACAGGGGGTAGGTGAAGCTTTCTTT. The whole variable domain, filled in from reference TRBV3-1 and TRBJ1-1, reads DTAVSQTPKYLVTQMGNDKSIKCEQNLGHDTMYWYKQDSKKFLKIMFSYNNKELIINETVPNRFSPKSPDKAHLNLHINSLELGDSAVYFCASSRIRQGVGEAFFGQGTRLTVV.

This clonotype was observed a few times. V and J are TRBV6-5 and TRBJ2-7; TRBD1 matches at 8 bases. Germline-derived CDR1 and CDR2 are MNHEY and SVGAGI. The ends lost 5 bases at V and 5 bases at J; junction bases unmatched: 5. The length of the CDR3 is 13 residues. CDR3: CASSGRGHDEQYF. CDR3 in DNA: TGTGCCAGCAGTGGCAGGGGGCATGACGAGCAGTACTTC.

This chain uses TRBV5-1 with TRBJ2-5; a weak D match, TRBD1 (6 bases). CDR1 and CDR2 (germline): SGHRS, YFSETQ. Trimming left V 5 bases short and J 5 bases short, with 16 bases between. This CDR3 is 14 amino acids long. CDR3 amino acids: CASRGGPFRETQYF. In DNA form, the CDR3 reads TGCGCCAGCAGAGGGGGACCATTCAGGGAGACCCAGTACTTC.

This clonotype was seen a handful of times. The V call is TRBV20-1, the J call TRBJ1-1; 9 bases are shared with TRBD1. With 5 bases clipped from V and 6 bases from J, the junction kept 7 bases outside the gene matches. There are 13 residues in the CDR3. Germline values: CDR1 DFQATT, CDR2 SNEGSKA (reference sequence). This CDR3 reads CSALRQGVAEAFF. The CDR3 region has the DNA TGCAGTGCTCTTCGACAGGGGGTTGCTGAAGCTTTCTTT.

In this sample, this clonotype turned up a few times. The chain links TRBV6-5 to TRBJ2-1; D is perhaps TRBD1 (5 bases). V dropped 6 bases and J dropped 1 base, with 13 bases sitting between them. This CDR3 has 15 residues. CDR1 is MNHEY, CDR2 SVGAGI, per germline. The DNA for the CDR3 is TGTGCCAGCAGCCGTCAGGGTAGGTCCTACAATGAGCAGTTCTTC. It translates to CASSRQGRSYNEQFF.

This clonotype was observed many times. The chain carries TRBV7-2 and TRBJ1-1, with 8 bases lining up with TRBD1. The CDR3 totals 14 residues. J lost 1 base, V lost 5 bases, and 3 bases had no gene match. Germline V lookup: CDR1 SGHTA, CDR2 FQGNSA. The CDR3 nucleotides read TGTGCCAGCAGCATAGACAGGGGGAACACTGAAGCTTTCTTT. Translated: CASSIDRGNTEAFF.

The CDR3 region is CASSQAPGEVTQYF. CDR3 sequence (DNA): TGTGCCAGCAGCCAAGCCCCGGGGGAGGTTACGCAGTATTTT. This chain uses TRBV4-2 with TRBJ2-3, with a weak D call TRBD2 (6 bases). The germline V gene has CDR1 LGHNA and CDR2 YNFKEQ. The CDR3 is 14 amino acids. V was clipped by 1 base and J by 8 bases, with 13 bases between them.

This clonotype was seen more than once but under ten times. The chain carries TRBV12-3 or TRBV12-4 and TRBJ2-1; TRBD1 agrees at 9 bases. This CDR3 comprises 13 residues. The J segment lost 10 bases and the V segment lost 6 bases, leaving 7 bases of the junction unmatched. The CDR3 loop reads CASRPGQGKEQFF. In DNA, the CDR3 is TGTGCCAGCAGGCCGGGACAGGGAAAGGAGCAGTTCTTC.

The V call is TRBV7-9, the J call TRBJ2-6, with D unclear. The CDR3 consists of 15 residues. V lost 4 bases to trimming and J lost 4 bases, with 11 bases between them. From germline, CDR1 is SEHNR and CDR2 FQNEAQ (reference sequence). The CDR3 DNA is TGTGCCAGCAGCTCAATGGTGACAGGGGCCAACGTCCTGACTTTC. Its protein is CASSSMVTGANVLTF. The full variable domain, with the rest looked up from reference TRBV7-9 and TRBJ2-6, is DTGVSQNPRHKITKRGQNVTFRCDPISEHNRLYWYRQTLGQGPEFLTYFQNEAQLEKSRLLSDRFSAERPKGSFSTLEIQRTEQGDSAMYLCASSSMVTGANVLTFGAGSRLTVL.

This clonotype occurred a few times. The rearrangement joins TRBV9 to TRBJ2-3; D may correspond to TRBD1 or TRBD2 (6 bases each). Looked up from germline, CDR1 is SGDLS and CDR2 is YYNGEE. The CDR3 is 16 residues long. V lost 4 bases, J lost 2 bases, and 17 bases lay in between. In DNA form, the CDR3 reads TGTGCCAGCAGCACAAAAGGGGGGCCGTCCACAGATACGCAGTATTTT. Amino acids: CASSTKGGPSTDTQYF.

This clonotype was detected ten times or more. CDR3 DNA sequence: TGTGCCAGCAGCCCAGGGGACACTGAAGCTTTCTTT. It is translated as CASSPGDTEAFF. The chain employs TRBV12-3 or TRBV12-4 and TRBJ1-1; possible D gene TRBD1, 6 bases. CDR3 length equals 12 residues. Trimming stripped 6 bases from V and 3 bases from J, with 8 bases between.

At least ten counts were recorded for this clonotype. The chain uses TRBV7-6 and TRBJ1-4; TRBD1 is a possible D gene (5 bases). V gave up 4 bases and J gave up 0 bases, with 15 bases separating them. This CDR3 is built from 17 residues. Germline V gene lookup returns CDR1 SGHVS and CDR2 FNYEAQ. The CDR3 nucleotides are TGTGCCAGCAGCTCCAGGGTGGCGGGTGCAACTAATGAAAAACTGTTTTTT. It translates to CASSSRVAGATNEKLFF. Supplemented by reference TRBV7-6 and TRBJ1-4, the full variable domain reads GAGVSQSPRYKVTKRGQDVALRCDPISGHVSLYWYRQALGQGPEFLTYFNYEAQQDKSGLPNDRFSAERPEGSISTLTIQRTEQRDSAMYRCASSSRVAGATNEKLFFGSGTQLSVL.

The chain couples TRBV9 to TRBJ1-3, with TRBD1 matching 7 bases. With V trimmed by 3 bases and J by 3 bases, 3 bases remained unmatched. This CDR3 is built from 14 residues. Per the germline V gene, CDR1 is SGDLS and CDR2 is YYNGEE. The CDR3 coding sequence is TGTGCCAGCAGCGAGGGACAGAGTGGAAACACCATATATTTT. Translating gives CASSEGQSGNTIYF. Based on the CDR3 plus reference TRBV9 and TRBJ1-3, the full variable domain is DSGVTQTPKHLITATGQRVTLRCSPRSGDLSVYWYQQSLDQGLQFLIQYYNGEERAKGNILERFSAQQFPDLHSELNLSSLELGDSALYFCASSEGQSGNTIYFGEGSWLTVV.

Concerning this clonotype: A much larger clone is a single base away; this may be a read error. V usage is TRBV7-2 and J usage is TRBJ2-5; 12 positions agree with TRBD2. The trim removed 5 bases at V and 4 bases at J, leaving 8 bases unmatched. This CDR3 contains 16 residues. The germline CDR1 and CDR2 sequences are SGHTA and FQGNSA. The CDR3 coding sequence is TGTGCCAGCAGCCTTGGACTAGCGGGGAGCCTAGAGACCCAGTACTTC. Translating gives CASSLGLAGSLETQYF.

This clonotype was seen a handful of times. This sequence joins TRBV7-2 and TRBJ2-3; TRBD2 agrees at 14 bases. Germline values: CDR1 SGHTA, CDR2 FQGNSA. V gave up 1 base and J gave up 2 bases; unmatched junction bases: 2. The CDR3 loop spans 17 amino acids. The CDR3 coding sequence is TGTGCCAGCAGCTTAGGACTAGCGGGGGGGTTCACAGATACGCAGTATTTT. This encodes CASSLGLAGGFTDTQYF.

This clonotype was counted many times. The chain has TRBV28 and TRBJ1-2, with 8 positions matching TRBD1. Germline V CDR1 and CDR2: MDHEN, SYDVKM. This CDR3 is built from 15 residues. Losses at the gene ends were 2 bases for V and 8 bases for J; bases not matched to a gene: 10. The CDR3 loop reads CASSLGGQGLRGYTF. As DNA, the CDR3 is TGTGCCAGCAGTTTAGGCGGACAGGGTTTAAGGGGCTACACCTTC.

Ten or more counts support this clonotype. This rearrangement joins TRBV4-3 to TRBJ2-1, with 11 positions matching TRBD1. Germline values: CDR1 LGHNA, CDR2 YSLEER. This CDR3 region has 15 residues. V trimming: 3 bases; J trimming: 2 bases; junction bases outside the gene matches: 0. This CDR3 reads CASSQGQGAYNEQFF. CDR3 nucleotides: TGCGCCAGCAGCCAGGGACAGGGGGCCTACAATGAGCAGTTCTTC.

The chain joins TRBV1 to TRBJ1-2; the table assigns TRBD1, which was not confirmed against the DNA. TRBV1 is a pseudogene. CDR3 length equals 15 residues. The CDR3 loop reads CTSSLPDSALYGYTF. The CDR3 DNA follows: TGCACCAGCAGTCTACCGGACAGCGCTCTCTATGGCTACACCTTC.

This clonotype was detected many times. The chain combines TRBV28 with TRBJ2-7, with 11 bases that match TRBD1. Trimming cost V 1 base and J 12 bases; bases outside gene matches: 5. CDR3 length: 13 residues. CDR1 and CDR2 (germline): MDHEN, SYDVKM. In DNA form, the CDR3 reads TGTGCCAGCAGTTTATCCGGGACAGGGGGACTGTACGTC. This codes for CASSLSGTGGLYV.

This clonotype was observed a few times. The chain employs TRBV5-6 and TRBJ2-2; TRBD2 aligns across 12 bases. The CDR3 spans 16 residues. Trimming took 1 base from V and 5 from J; bases not matched to a gene: 3. The germline V gene encodes CDR1 SGHDT and CDR2 YYEEEE. CDR3 coding DNA: TGTGCCAGCAGCTTGACTAGCGGGGGGCGTACCGGGGAGCTGTTTTTT. As protein: CASSLTSGGRTGELFF.

This clonotype was observed a few times. The chain links TRBV7-2 to TRBJ2-4; no firm D call. V was shortened by 7 bases and J by 8 bases, with 15 bases between the two germline ends. There are 13 residues in the CDR3. Looked up from germline, CDR1 is SGHTA and CDR2 is FQGNSA. CDR3 in amino acids: CASNSLRRDIQYF. The CDR3 bases are TGTGCCAGCAACTCCCTACGAAGGGACATTCAGTACTTC.